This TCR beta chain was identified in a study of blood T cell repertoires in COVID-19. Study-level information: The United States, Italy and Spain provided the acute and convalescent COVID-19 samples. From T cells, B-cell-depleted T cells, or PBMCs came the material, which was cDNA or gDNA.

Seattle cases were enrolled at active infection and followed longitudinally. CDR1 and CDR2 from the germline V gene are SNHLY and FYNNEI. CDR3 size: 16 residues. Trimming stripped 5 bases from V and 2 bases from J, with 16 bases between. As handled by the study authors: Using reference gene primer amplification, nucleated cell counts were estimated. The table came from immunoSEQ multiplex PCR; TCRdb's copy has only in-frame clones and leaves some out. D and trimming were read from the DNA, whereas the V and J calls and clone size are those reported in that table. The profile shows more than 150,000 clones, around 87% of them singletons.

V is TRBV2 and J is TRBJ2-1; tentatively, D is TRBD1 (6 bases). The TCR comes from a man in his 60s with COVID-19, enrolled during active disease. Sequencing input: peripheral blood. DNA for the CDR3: TGTGCCAGCAGTCCAATAGGGCCAGGGGCCTACAATGAGCAGTTCTTC. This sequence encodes CASSPIGPGAYNEQFF.